Reported below is one TCR beta chain. These data originate in a study of control samples from healthy donors and cancer patients. Here immunoSEQ multiplex PCR was the method, and the copy in TCRdb shows in-frame clones only, minus some. The sample carries 350,000 to 450,000 clones, approximately 90% recorded once. The clonotype was recovered from a middle-aged man with head and neck cancer. Sequenced: PBMCs.

In DNA form, the CDR3 reads TGTGCCAGTCGGGGTTCCTATGGCTACACCTTC. Translation: CASRGSYGYTF. V usage is TRBV2 and J usage is TRBJ1-2; D gene unclear. Trimming shortened V by 9 bases and J by 4 bases, and 9 bases separated the two germline ends. There are 11 residues in the CDR3. Per the germline V gene, CDR1 is SNHLY and CDR2 is FYNNEI.